This TCR beta chain was profiled in a study of cytomegalovirus exposure and HLA in healthy donors. This clone showed up just a few times. PCR used 60 Vbeta primers and 13 Jbeta primers. TCRdb's table, derived via immunoSEQ multiplex PCR, lists solely in-frame clones and lacks some. The sample includes some 120,000 clones, about 76% seen only once; the top ten take about 12%. The CDR3 runs to 15 residues. Germline lookup yields CDR1 SGHTA and CDR2 FQGNSA. The trim removed 5 bases at V and 6 bases at J, leaving 9 bases unmatched. The sequenced sample consisted of PBMCs. The chain joins TRBV7-2 to TRBJ2-1, with TRBD2 matching 8 bases. The source of this sequence is a woman in her sixties or seventies in good health and CMV-seropositive. In DNA, the CDR3 is TGTGCCAGCAGCCCAGGGCCTAGCGGGCGCAATGAGCAGTTCTTC. It yields the protein CASSPGPSGRNEQFF.